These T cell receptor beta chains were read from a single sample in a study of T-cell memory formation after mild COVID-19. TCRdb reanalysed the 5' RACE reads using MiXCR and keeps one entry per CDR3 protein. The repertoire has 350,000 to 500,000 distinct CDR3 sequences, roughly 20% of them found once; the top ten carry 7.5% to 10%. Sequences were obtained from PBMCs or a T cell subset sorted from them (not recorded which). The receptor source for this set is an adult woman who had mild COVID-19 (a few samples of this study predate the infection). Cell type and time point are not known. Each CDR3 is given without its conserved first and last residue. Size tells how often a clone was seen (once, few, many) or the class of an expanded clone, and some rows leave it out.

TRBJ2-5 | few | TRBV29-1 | SVARRLAGSETQY
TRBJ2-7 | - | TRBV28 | ASSGTYEEQY
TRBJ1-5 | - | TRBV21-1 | ASSKAAGPGVKLNQPQH
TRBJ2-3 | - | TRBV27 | ASSPPLLRSTDTQY
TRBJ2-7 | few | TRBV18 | ASSPSLAGARSYEQY
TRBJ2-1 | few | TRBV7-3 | ASSLGVLGGADEQF
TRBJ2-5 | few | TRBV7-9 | ASSLADSQETQY
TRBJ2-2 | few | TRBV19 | ASSTQSGSSGELF
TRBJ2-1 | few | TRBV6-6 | ATSRNNEQF
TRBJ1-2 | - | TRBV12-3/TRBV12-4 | ASSSGGDPSGYT
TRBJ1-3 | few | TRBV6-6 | ASSYSSTRGTSGNTIY
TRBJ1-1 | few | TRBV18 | ASSPVHRGPTFKAF
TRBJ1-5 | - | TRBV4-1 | ASSQAGAFQPQH
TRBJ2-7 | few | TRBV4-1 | ASSQYSRGVAYEQY
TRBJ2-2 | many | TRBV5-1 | ASGPGTGNTGELF
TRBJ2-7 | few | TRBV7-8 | ASSYRGRSYEQY
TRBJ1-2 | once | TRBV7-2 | ASSLAPGAVGYT
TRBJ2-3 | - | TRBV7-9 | ASSRDSLADTQY
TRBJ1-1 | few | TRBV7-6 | ASSSHRTEAF
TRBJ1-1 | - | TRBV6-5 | ASTLRRSFMNTEAF
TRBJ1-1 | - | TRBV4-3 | ASSFRDRGNTEAF
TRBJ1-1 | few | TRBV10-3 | AISETENTEAF
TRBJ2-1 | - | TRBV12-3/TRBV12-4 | ASSLGQGQGGEQF
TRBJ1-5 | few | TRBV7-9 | ASSPDGYQPQH
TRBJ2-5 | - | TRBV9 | ASSSGGIQETQY
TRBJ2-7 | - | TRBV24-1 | ATSAPQGDRGSYEQY
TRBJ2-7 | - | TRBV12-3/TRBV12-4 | ASSRDRYEQY
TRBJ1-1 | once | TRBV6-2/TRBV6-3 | ASSYSTGDPNTEAF
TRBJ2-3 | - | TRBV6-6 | AGSRGGLADTDTQY
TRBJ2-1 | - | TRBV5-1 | ASREGADEQF
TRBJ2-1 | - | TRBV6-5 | ASSYGDRDEQF
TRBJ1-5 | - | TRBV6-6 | ASSYSGGGQPQH
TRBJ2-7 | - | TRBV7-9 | ASIPPGVREQY
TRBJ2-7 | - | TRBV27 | ASSSIGLAGAYEQY
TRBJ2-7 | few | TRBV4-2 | ASSHSTSGRNYEQY
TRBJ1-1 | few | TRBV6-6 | ASSTGQAYMNTEAF
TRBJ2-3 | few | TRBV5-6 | ASSRGHTDTQY
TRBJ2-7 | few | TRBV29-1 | SVKETSGRATAYEQY
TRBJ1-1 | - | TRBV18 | ASSPGRLEAF
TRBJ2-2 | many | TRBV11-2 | ASSSGLAANTGELF
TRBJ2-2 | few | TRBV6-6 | ASSYPTPSNTGELF
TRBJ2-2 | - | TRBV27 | ARAPRPSGATNTGELF
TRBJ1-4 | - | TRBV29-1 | SVETRGATNEKLF
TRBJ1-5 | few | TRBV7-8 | ASSLSAGFEPQH
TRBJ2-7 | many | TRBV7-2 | ASSLVPGGYEQY
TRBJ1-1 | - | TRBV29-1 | SSRQGDEAF
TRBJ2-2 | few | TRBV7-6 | ASSPLVAGELF
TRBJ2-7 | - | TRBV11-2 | ASSLVRGGRASEQY
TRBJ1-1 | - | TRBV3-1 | ASSQDYGRLNTEAF
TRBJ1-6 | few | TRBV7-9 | ASSQTGALGSPLH
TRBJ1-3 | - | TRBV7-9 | ASSSPQGGNTIY
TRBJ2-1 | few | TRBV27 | ASRLLTSGSTNEQF
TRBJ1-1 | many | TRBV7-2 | ASSARQGNTEAF
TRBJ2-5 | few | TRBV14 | ASRIGQGAWETQY
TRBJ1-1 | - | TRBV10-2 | ASSEPRGFGF
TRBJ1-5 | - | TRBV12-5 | ASGFYNQPQH
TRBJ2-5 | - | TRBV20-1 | SARGPGLPPTQY
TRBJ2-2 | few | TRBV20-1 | SAPGQMNTGELF
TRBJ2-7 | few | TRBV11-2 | ASSVNRGGEQY
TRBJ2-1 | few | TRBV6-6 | ASRRQGAVNEQF